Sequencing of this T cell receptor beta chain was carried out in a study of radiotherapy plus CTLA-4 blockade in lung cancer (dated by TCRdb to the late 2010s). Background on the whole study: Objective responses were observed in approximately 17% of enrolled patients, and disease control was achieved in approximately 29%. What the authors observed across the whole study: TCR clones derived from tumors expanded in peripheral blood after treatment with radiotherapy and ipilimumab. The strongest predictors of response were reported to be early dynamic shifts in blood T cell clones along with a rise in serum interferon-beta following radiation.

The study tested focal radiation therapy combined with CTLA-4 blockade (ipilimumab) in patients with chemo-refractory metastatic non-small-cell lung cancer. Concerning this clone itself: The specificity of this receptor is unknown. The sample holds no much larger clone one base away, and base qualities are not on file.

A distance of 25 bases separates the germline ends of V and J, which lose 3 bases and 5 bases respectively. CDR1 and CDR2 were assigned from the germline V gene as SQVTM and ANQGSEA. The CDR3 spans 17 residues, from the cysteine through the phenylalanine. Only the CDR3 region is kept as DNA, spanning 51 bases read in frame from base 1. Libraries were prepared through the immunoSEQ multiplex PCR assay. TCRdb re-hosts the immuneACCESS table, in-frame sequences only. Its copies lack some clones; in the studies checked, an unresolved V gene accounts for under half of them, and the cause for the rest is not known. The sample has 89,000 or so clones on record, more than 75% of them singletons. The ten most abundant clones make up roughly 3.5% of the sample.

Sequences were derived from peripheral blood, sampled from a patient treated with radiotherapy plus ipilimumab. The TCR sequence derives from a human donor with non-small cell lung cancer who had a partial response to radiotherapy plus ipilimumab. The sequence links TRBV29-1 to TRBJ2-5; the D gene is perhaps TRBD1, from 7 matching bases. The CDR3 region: CSVDMDTGDSPAETQYF. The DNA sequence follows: TGCAGCGTTGATATGGATACAGGGGACTCCCCCGCCGAGACCCAGTACTTC.